One and the same sample provided the 17 T cell receptor beta chains below, sequenced in a study of circulating and synovial CD4+ cells in juvenile arthritis. The protocol was immunoSEQ multiplex PCR, while the TCRdb copy is restricted to in-frame clones and leaves out a portion. The table lists approximately 3,800 clones, approximately 80% of them singletons, with about 4.9% in the top ten. The sample comprised CD4+ T cells from synovial fluid. Receptors originate from a human donor with juvenile idiopathic arthritis.

The V gene is TRBV9, the J gene TRBJ2-7, with a weak D call TRBD2 (5 bases). Trimming left V 5 bases short and J 5 bases short, with 20 bases between. This CDR3 is 15 amino acids long. Germline V gives CDR1 SGDLS, CDR2 YYNGEE. The DNA of the CDR3 is TGTGCCAGCAGTCCGGACGGCCATCGGGGTGACGAGCAGTACTTC. As protein: CASSPDGHRGDEQYF.

V is TRBV2 and J is TRBJ2-3; TRBD2 matches 12 bases. The J segment lost 4 bases and the V segment lost 7 bases, leaving 6 bases of the junction unmatched. This CDR3 is 15 amino acids long. Germline V gene data show CDR1 as SNHLY and CDR2 as FYNNEI. This CDR3 is CASIKTSGSPDTQYF. The CDR3 DNA sequence: TGTGCCAGCATTAAGACTAGCGGGAGCCCAGATACGCAGTATTTT. Full variable domain (outside the CDR3, taken from reference TRBV2 and TRBJ2-3): EPEVTQTPSHQVTQMGQEVILRCVPISNHLYFYWYRQILGQKVEFLVSFYNNEISEKSEIFDDQFSVERPDGSNFTLKIRSTKLEDSAMYFCASIKTSGSPDTQYFGPGTRLTVL.

The chain has TRBV4-2 and TRBJ2-1, with D tentatively TRBD2 (5 bases). Germline-derived CDR1 and CDR2 are LGHNA and YNFKEQ. The CDR3 has 14 residues. The V end was cut by 8 bases, the J end by 1 base, with 12 bases between. CDR3 sequence (DNA): TGTGCCAGCGGCTCCCGGGGATCCTACAATGAGCAGTTCTTC. Its protein product is CASGSRGSYNEQFF.

The sample holds a few counts of this clone. This chain links TRBV15 with TRBJ2-1; TRBD2 might be the D (6 bases). Per germline, CDR1 LNHNV and CDR2 YYDKDF (reference sequence). The CDR3 is 15 amino acids. The V gene lost 0 bases and the J gene lost 6 bases, with 12 bases spanning the gap. This CDR3 reads CATSRDFRGSNEQFF. CDR3 bases: TGTGCCACCAGCAGAGATTTCCGGGGGAGCAATGAGCAGTTCTTC. Supplemented by reference TRBV15 and TRBJ2-1, the full variable domain reads DAMVIQNPRYQVTQFGKPVTLSCSQTLNHNVMYWYQQKSSQAPKLLFHYYDKDFNNEADTPDNFQSRRPNTSFCFLDIRSPGLGDTAMYLCATSRDFRGSNEQFFGPGTRLTVL.

The chain joins TRBV19 to TRBJ1-2; weak D call: TRBD1 (5 bases). The germline CDR1 and CDR2 sequences are LNHDA and SQIVND (reference sequence). This CDR3 has 12 amino acids. V lost 7 bases to trimming and J lost 4 bases, with 10 bases between them. The CDR3 is CASNQGSYGYTF. The CDR3 DNA is TGTGCCAGTAACCAGGGTAGCTATGGCTACACCTTC.

The gene calls are TRBV7-2 and TRBJ2-7; possible D gene TRBD1, 6 bases. Germline CDR1 SGHTA, CDR2 FQGNSA. V was cut by 2 bases and J by 3 bases, with 14 bases left in between. The CDR3 covers 15 residues. CDR3 loop: CASSLFTGSNYEQYF. CDR3 nucleotides: TGTGCCAGCAGCTTATTTACAGGGTCGAACTACGAGCAGTACTTC.

The chain is built from TRBV11-2 and TRBJ2-1, with 7 nucleotides matching TRBD2. Trimming removed 1 base from V and 6 bases from J; junction bases left unmatched: 9. The CDR3 has 16 residues. Germline V lookup: CDR1 SGHAT, CDR2 FQNNGV. Written as DNA, the CDR3 is TGTGCCAGCAGCTTAGTCGGCAGCCGGGGGGTCAATGAGCAGTTCTTC. Amino acids: CASSLVGSRGVNEQFF.

This chain connects TRBV11-2 to TRBJ2-5; TRBD2 might be the D (7 bases). The germline V gene encodes CDR1 SGHAT and CDR2 FQNNGV. V lost 5 bases and J 5 bases, leaving 24 bases between the germline ends. CDR3 length: 17 residues. The CDR3 bases are TGTGCCAGCAGCCAAGGGGGGGGAGGCGGGAGAGCCGAGACCCAGTACTTC. Translated, it gives CASSQGGGGGRAETQYF.

CDR3 residues: CASSRGQGAGTGELFF. The CDR3 DNA follows: TGTGCCAGTAGTAGGGGACAGGGTGCGGGGACCGGGGAGCTGTTTTTT. The chain recombines TRBV19 with TRBJ2-2, with 9 bases matching TRBD1. Trimming cost V 4 bases and J 5 bases; bases outside gene matches: 8. The CDR3 length is 16 residues. From germline, CDR1 is LNHDA and CDR2 SQIVND (reference sequence).

The chain links TRBV2 to TRBJ1-1; 7 positions agree with TRBD1. Germline-derived CDR1 and CDR2 are SNHLY and FYNNEI. The CDR3 is 15 residues long. J lost 0 bases, V lost 8 bases, and 9 bases had no gene match. CDR3 sequence (DNA): TGTGCCAGCCTCAACCGAGGGGGCTTGAACACTGAAGCTTTCTTT. It specifies CASLNRGGLNTEAFF.

The chain combines TRBV11-3 with TRBJ2-1; 11 nucleotides match TRBD2. CDR1 and CDR2 (germline): SGHNT, YENEEA. Trimming cost V 1 base and J 3 bases; bases outside gene matches: 2. The CDR3 totals 16 residues. For the CDR3, the DNA is TGTGCCAGCAGCTTAGGGCTAGCGGGGGGCTACAATGAGCAGTTCTTC. Translated, it gives CASSLGLAGGYNEQFF.

Notes on this clone: Other DNA sequences in the same sample also yield this CDR3. The chain is built from TRBV25-1 and TRBJ1-6, with D hard to call. The V gene lost 2 bases and the J gene lost 2 bases, with 10 bases spanning the gap. The CDR3 covers 16 residues. CDR1 and CDR2 from the germline V gene are MGHDK and SYGVNS. CDR3 sequence: CASSEHQAPYNSPLHF. In DNA form, the CDR3 reads TGTGCCAGCAGTGAACACCAGGCCCCCTATAATTCACCCCTCCACTTT.

V usage is TRBV6-1 and J usage is TRBJ2-5, with TRBD2 matching 7 bases. V was clipped by 0 bases and J by 7 bases; unmatched bases: 14. This CDR3 has 17 residues. Germline CDR1 MNHNS, CDR2 SASEGT. In DNA, the CDR3 is TGTGCCAGCAGTGAAGCAATTGGGGGGAGGGCCTACGGGACCCAGTACTTC. Its protein is CASSEAIGGRAYGTQYF.

Worth noting for this clone: One junction end does not reproduce the germline sequence, and a read error may be involved. Other DNA sequences within the sample encode an identical CDR3. Written as DNA, the CDR3 is TGTGCCAGCAGTGAAGCAGGCAACAGCCTACGTAATTCCCCCCTCCACTTT. Amino acids: CASSEAGNSLRNSPLHF. The V call is TRBV6-1, the J call TRBJ1-6; D is uncertain. CDR1 and CDR2 (germline): MNHNS, SASEGT. The CDR3 is 17 amino acids.

This clone was picked up one time. This chain joins TRBV29-1 and TRBJ1-1; D might be TRBD1 (6 bases). The V end lost 5 bases, the J end lost 5 bases, and 9 bases lay between the germline ends. Looked up from germline, CDR1 is SQVTM and CDR2 is ANQGSEA. The CDR3 contains 11 residues. CDR3 residues: CSVSQGTEAFF. The DNA for the CDR3 is TGCAGCGTTTCGCAGGGGACTGAAGCTTTCTTT.

This clone was seen a handful of times. Here the CDR3 reads CASRRGQDYTEAFF. DNA of the CDR3: TGTGCCAGCAGGCGCGGACAGGACTACACTGAAGCTTTCTTT. This sequence joins TRBV27 and TRBJ1-1; 7 bases are shared with TRBD1. Germline V CDR1 and CDR2: MNHEY, SMNVEV (reference sequence). The CDR3 extends over 14 amino acids. The trim removed 6 bases at V and 3 bases at J, leaving 7 bases unmatched.

This clone was seen once. The chain combines TRBV27 with TRBJ1-5; 8 nucleotides align to TRBD1. Germline CDR1 reads MNHEY; CDR2 reads SMNVEV (reference sequence). This CDR3 has 13 amino acids. Trimming removed 4 bases from V and 7 bases from J; junction bases left unmatched: 3. The CDR3 sequence: CASSSRGHQPQHF. The CDR3, as DNA: TGTGCCAGCAGTTCCAGGGGGCACCAGCCCCAGCATTTT.